This TCR beta chain was profiled in a study of blood T cell repertoires in COVID-19. For the study at large: Spain, Italy and the United States supplied samples that represented acute and convalescent COVID-19.

The V and J ends lost 3 bases and 10 bases, in that order; junction bases with no gene match: 14. Looked up from germline, CDR1 is MGHRA and CDR2 is YSYEKL. The CDR3 runs 15 residues. In the original analysis: Cell counts per sample came from amplifying reference gene primers. Libraries were prepared by immunoSEQ multiplex PCR; TCRdb keeps only in-frame clonotypes and omits some of them. From that table come the V and J calls and clone size; the DNA was used to work out D and trimming. This sample has more than 200,000 clones, with 84% found just once. Input material: peripheral blood. The chain is built from TRBV4-1 and TRBJ1-1; 7 nucleotides line up with TRBD1. The sequence was obtained from a woman of 80 years or more with COVID-19, enrolled during active disease. The DNA of the CDR3 is TGCGCCAGCAGCCAGACCGGGACAGTTCCGGAGGGAGCTTTCTTT. It encodes CASSQTGTVPEGAFF.